These 4 T cell receptor beta chains came from one sample sequenced in a study of control samples from healthy donors and cancer patients. Generated by immunoSEQ multiplex PCR, the TCRdb table keeps only in-frame clones and is missing some. The table has 130,000 or so clones, roughly 89% seen once. Sequencing was carried out using PBMCs. The receptors come from a man aged 50 to 60 with head and neck cancer.

The chain links TRBV2 to TRBJ2-3; 7 bases line up with TRBD1. Germline V lookup: CDR1 SNHLY, CDR2 FYNNEI. This CDR3 region has 15 residues. The J segment lost 0 bases and the V segment lost 7 bases, leaving 7 bases of the junction unmatched. This CDR3 reads CASIRDSTSTDTQYF. CDR3 nucleotide sequence: TGTGCCAGCATCCGGGACAGCACTAGCACAGATACGCAGTATTTT.

This clone appeared a single time. V gene TRBV28 combines with J gene TRBJ2-5, with 7 bases that match TRBD2. Trimming took 7 bases from V and 2 from J; bases not matched to a gene: 10. Germline CDR1 is MDHEN and CDR2 is SYDVKM. The CDR3 is 15 residues long. CDR3 coding DNA: TGTGCCAGCACCTCGGGGGGAATGGGACAAGAGACCCAGTACTTC. Translation gives CASTSGGMGQETQYF.

This clone has just a few counts. This chain links TRBV19 with TRBJ2-1; TRBD1 matches 8 bases. The CDR3 consists of 13 residues. Germline V gives CDR1 LNHDA, CDR2 SQIVND (reference sequence). The J segment lost 8 bases and the V segment lost 10 bases, leaving 10 bases of the junction unmatched. CDR3 loop: CATAGQGMDEQFF. The CDR3 DNA follows: TGTGCCACCGCAGGACAGGGCATGGATGAGCAGTTCTTC.

The table lists this clone with a few counts. The chain couples TRBV27 to TRBJ1-5; the D gene is possibly TRBD1 (6 bases). In germline, CDR1 is MNHEY, CDR2 SMNVEV (reference sequence). There are 13 residues in the CDR3. V was shortened by 5 bases and J by 3 bases, with 8 bases between the two germline ends. In nucleotides, the CDR3 is TGTGCCAGCAGTCAGGGGTACAATCAGCCCCAGCATTTT. Amino acids: CASSQGYNQPQHF.